This TCR beta chain was observed in a study of T cells after yellow fever vaccination (dated by TCRdb to between 2019 and 2020). Concerning the study at large: The SMART-Seq v4 Ultra Low Input RNA kit was used to prepare libraries from fractions with low cell numbers. To follow T-cell clones before and after both primary and booster YFV17D yellow fever vaccination, bulk TCR alpha and beta repertoires underwent longitudinal sequencing. Two healthy male donors made up the cohort, one aged 18 to 29 years and the other aged 30 to 40 years. Blood samples were taken at several timepoints before and after primary and secondary immunization, and bulk PBMC replicates and cell subsets were isolated. What the authors observed across the whole study: The secondary T-cell response was weaker than the primary response but faster, peaking on day 5 instead of day 15. Computational filtering was required because FACS-sorted repertoires could contain abundant contaminating clonotypes from the bulk population. Because the study included only two donors, the extent to which the findings can be generalized is limited. A small share of clonotypes was detected in both CD4 and CD8 compartments, with the overlap likely arising from convergent recombination. After the booster, most of the clones that had expanded following primary vaccination were detected again (just under 97% of CD4 and 80% to 90% of CD8), which suggests that memory was broadly maintained.

TCR cDNA was synthesized by 5'RACE template switching, which introduced a universal primer site and unique molecular identifiers. Priming for cDNA synthesis came from both the TCR alpha and TCR beta constant segments. Library amplification used two PCR steps, and the second PCR step added sample barcodes and sequencing adapters. Sequencing of the libraries was done on either Illumina HiSeq 2500 (2x100 bp) or NovaSeq (2x150 bp). From the authors' description of their analysis: MIGEC was used to demultiplex reads and collapse the reads into UMI consensus sequences, and MiXCR was used for V(D)J alignment. Vaccine-responding clonotypes were defined with edgeR using replicate PBMC samples, requiring FDR below 0.01 and a log2 fold change above 5 up to day 15. Each bulk clonotype received a CD4 or CD8 identity based on whether the sequenced CD4 or CD8 repertoire contained that clonotype at higher abundance. The public sequencing data were trimmed at Q25 with fastp and processed into clonotypes with MiXCR by TCRdb, which kept only in-frame beta chains. Identical CDR3 proteins give one entry, which carries the most common genes and DNA. For this entry, the V and J calls and clone size follow TCRdb and not the study's own pipeline. In this sample the table shows nearly 550,000 distinct CDR3 sequences, 19% of which occur a single time. In total, the top ten clones hold around 15% of the sample.

The CDR3 runs 14 residues from the cysteine to the phenylalanine. The sequence is cut down to CDR3 DNA, 42 bases in frame from base 1. Per the germline V gene, MNHEY is the CDR1 and SVGEGT is the CDR2. The V end loses 2 bases and the J end loses 9 bases, and a stretch of 17 bases separates them. The sample's treatment or condition label is to be understood as: live attenuated yellow fever vaccine strain. At each blood-draw timepoint, two biological replicates of bulk PBMCs were collected. A standard Ficoll-Paque protocol was used to isolate PBMCs from peripheral blood. TriZol was used to extract RNA from bulk PBMCs, CD4 and CD8 fractions, and dextramer-positive and dextramer-negative fractions. There are a few counts of this clonotype. The clone's antigen remains unknown. The record has no base qualities; no much larger clone is one base away.

The chain was built from TRBV6-2 or TRBV6-3 and TRBJ2-7, with TRBD2 tentatively as D gene (6 bases match). This receptor was obtained from a man aged 30-40 years who received the YFV17D yellow fever vaccine. Sequences were derived from PBMCs, sampled 15 days after the yellow fever booster vaccination. The DNA sequence is given as TGTGCCAGCAGTTACGTTGGGAGGACTACGGTGCAGTACTTC. This is translated as CASSYVGRTTVQYF.